This T cell receptor beta chain was captured in a study of response to subunit inactivated influenza vaccine (dated by TCRdb to 2017 to 2018). Broadly, across the study: Deep quantitative T cell receptor repertoire profiling was used in the study to track responses to a trivalent subunit inactivated influenza vaccine. Summary of the overall study and its limitations: The authors proposed that each seasonal influenza vaccination may bring in only a limited number of new T cells.

The library was obtained by RT-PCR. Instrument used: Illumina HiSeq 2500. The public reads were quality trimmed at Q25 with fastp and then assembled into clones with MiXCR by TCRdb, keeping productive beta chains. Identical CDR3 protein sequences are pooled into one entry, listed with their most common genes and DNA. This sample comprises just under 550,000 distinct CDR3 sequences, under 30% of them detected only once. The ten largest clones capture 2.8% of the sample. The germline V gene specifies MDHEN as CDR1 and SYDVKM as CDR2. The trim is 6 bases for V and 5 bases for J, with a gap of 19 bases between the germline ends. From cysteine to phenylalanine, the CDR3 is 15 amino acids long. Kept here is only the CDR3 DNA, which spans 45 bases and is read in frame from base 1. This clonotype was detected a few times. Its cognate antigen has yet to be identified. Within one base of it there is no much larger clone, and no base qualities were kept.

These data were likewise used in another study, on T cells expressing NK-cell markers. Drawing on the second study: TCR beta cDNA libraries were prepared using 5'RACE template switching, which introduced a universal primer site and unique molecular identifiers. TCR beta-chain repertoires were profiled in sorted CD3+CD56+NKG2C+, CD3+CD56+NKG2C- and CD3+CD56-NKG2C+ T-cell subsets from several donors. Among the eight sequenced donors, only one was HCMV-seronegative, while the other seven were HCMV-seropositive. In several experiments an anti-gammadeltaTCR antibody was added to restrict sorting to alphabetaTCR-expressing T cells. In several donors, the dominant CD3+CD56+NKG2C+ clonotypes were among the top 10 CD8+ clonotypes and accounted for about 1.0-7.5% of CD8+ T cells. Those dominant clonotypes were again the most abundant among CD3+CD56-NKG2C+ cells in a few donors, at about 25-60.1%. Whether the expanded NKG2C-expressing T cell clones were specific for HCMV antigens was left unclear. The study sequenced eight donors, all healthy volunteers chosen at random: three men and five women. A commercial ELISA kit detecting HCMV-specific IgG in serum was used to determine HCMV serostatus. Ficoll density gradient centrifugation was used to isolate peripheral blood mononuclear cells from blood. Magnetic immunoseparation with Miltenyi isolation kits was used to isolate CD4+ and CD8+ T cells from PBMC. cDNA synthesis was primed from the TCR beta constant segment, followed by two successive PCR amplification steps. Illumina HiSeq 2000/2500, MiSeq or NextSeq was used to sequence libraries as 2 x 150 bp reads. MIGEC handled demultiplexing of the reads and grouping by UMI, while MiTCR was used to assemble and quantify clonotypes. To remove erroneous sequences, TCR cDNA sequences were retained only when supported by two or more reads. Downstream repertoire analysis used the tcR package, and clonotypes were matched across fractions by CDR3 nucleotide sequence plus V segment. VDJmatch was used to annotate antigen specificity against VDJdb, with one amino acid substitution in CDR3 permitted.

The sequence is built from TRBV28 and TRBJ1-2; a weak D assignment points to TRBD1 (6 bases agree). This receptor was taken from a man aged 50-60 years who received an inactivated influenza vaccine. Donor details come from another sample of the same person, matched by shared clones. Sequencing was performed on CD4+ T cells sorted from PBMCs, taken 11 to 12 days after vaccination. CDR3 reads: CASSSGDTTIYGYTF. Here is the DNA: TGTGCCAGCAGCTCAGGGGACACGACAATTTATGGCTACACCTTC.